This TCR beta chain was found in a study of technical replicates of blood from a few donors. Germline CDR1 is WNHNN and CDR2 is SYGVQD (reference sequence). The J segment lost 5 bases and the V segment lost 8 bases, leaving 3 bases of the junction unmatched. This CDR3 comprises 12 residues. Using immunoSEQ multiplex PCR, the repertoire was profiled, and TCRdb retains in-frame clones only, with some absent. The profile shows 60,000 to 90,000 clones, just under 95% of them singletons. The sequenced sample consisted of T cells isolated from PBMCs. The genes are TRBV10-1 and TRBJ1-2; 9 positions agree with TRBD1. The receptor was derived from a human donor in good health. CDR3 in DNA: TGCGCCAGCGGGACAGGGAATTATGGCTACACCTTC. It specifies CASGTGNYGYTF.